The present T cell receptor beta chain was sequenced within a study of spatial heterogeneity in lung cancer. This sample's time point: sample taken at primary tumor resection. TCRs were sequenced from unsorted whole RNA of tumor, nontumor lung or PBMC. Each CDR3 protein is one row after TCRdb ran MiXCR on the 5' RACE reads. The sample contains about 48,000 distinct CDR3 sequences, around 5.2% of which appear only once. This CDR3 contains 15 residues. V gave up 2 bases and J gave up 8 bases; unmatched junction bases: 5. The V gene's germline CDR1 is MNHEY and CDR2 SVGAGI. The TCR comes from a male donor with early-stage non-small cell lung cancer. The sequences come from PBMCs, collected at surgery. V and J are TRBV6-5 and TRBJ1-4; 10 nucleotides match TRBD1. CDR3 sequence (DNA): TGTGCCAGCAGTTACCGGGACAGGGGACAAGAAAAACTGTTTTTT. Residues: CASSYRDRGQEKLFF.